Each of the 28 T cell receptor beta chains below was sequenced from the same sample in a study of tumor-infiltrating lymphocytes in localized non-small cell lung cancer. Generated by immunoSEQ multiplex PCR, the TCRdb table keeps only in-frame clones and is missing some. This table holds about 16,000 clones, over 70% found once. The sample comprised lung tumor tissue. These receptors originate from a human donor with non-small cell lung cancer.

The chain joins TRBV19 to TRBJ2-5, with TRBD2 matching over 10 bases. The junction had 4 bases not matched to a gene; V was cut back by 1 base and J by 2 bases. The CDR3 contains 16 residues. The germline gives CDR1 LNHDA, CDR2 SQIVND (reference sequence). CDR3 DNA: TGTGCCAGTAGTATAGGGTTAGCGGGAGGACAAGAGACCCAGTACTTC. It encodes CASSIGLAGGQETQYF.

The chain has TRBV19 and TRBJ1-1, with D maybe TRBD1 (6 bases). V was pared by 7 bases and J by 0 bases, with 15 bases between. The CDR3 runs 15 residues. The germline V gene encodes CDR1 LNHDA and CDR2 SQIVND (reference sequence). DNA of the CDR3: TGTGCCAGTAAGGCGATAGGACAGATGAACACTGAAGCTTTCTTT. This gives the protein CASKAIGQMNTEAFF.

The sample holds a few counts of this clone. V and J are TRBV7-6 and TRBJ1-2; D remains unclear. Germline CDR1 reads SGHVS; CDR2 reads FNYEAQ. The CDR3 loop spans 16 amino acids. Trimming removed 4 bases at V and 4 bases at J, with 19 bases between. The chain's CDR3 is CASSCGAERKTYGYTF. Written as DNA, the CDR3 is TGTGCCAGCAGCTGCGGAGCTGAACGAAAGACCTATGGCTACACCTTC.

The chain carries TRBV7-9 and TRBJ2-1; the match to TRBD2 covers 11 bases. The CDR3 extends over 17 amino acids. The V segment lost 0 bases and the J segment 4 bases; nucleotides outside the gene matches: 5. Germline loops: CDR1 SEHNR, CDR2 FQNEAQ (reference sequence). CDR3 nucleotides: TGTGCCAGCAGCTTAGCGCAGCTAGCGGGGGGATACAATGAGCAGTTCTTC. This translates into CASSLAQLAGGYNEQFF.

The chain is built from TRBV5-4 and TRBJ2-3; 7 bases are a match to TRBD2. With V trimmed by 0 bases and J by 6 bases, 7 bases remained unmatched. CDR3 length equals 15 residues. Germline CDR1 and CDR2: SGHNT and YYREEE (reference sequence). The CDR3 sequence: CASSLDGGGWDTQYF. As DNA, the CDR3 is TGTGCCAGCAGCTTGGACGGCGGGGGTTGGGATACGCAGTATTTT. Supplemented by reference TRBV5-4 and TRBJ2-3, the full variable domain reads ETGVTQSPTHLIKTRGQQVTLRCSSQSGHNTVSWYQQALGQGPQFIFQYYREEENGRGNFPPRFSGLQFPNYSSELNVNALELDDSALYLCASSLDGGGWDTQYFGPGTRLTVL.

The V call is TRBV10-3, the J call TRBJ2-7; the D call may be TRBD1 or TRBD2 (5 bases each). V lost 6 bases and J lost 2, with 14 bases in between. The CDR3 consists of 14 residues. CDR1 ENHRY and CDR2 SYGVKD come from the germline V gene. The CDR3 loop is CAIRVRDRAYEQYF. The DNA of the CDR3 is TGTGCCATCAGGGTCCGGGACCGAGCCTACGAGCAGTACTTC.

This sequence joins TRBV28 and TRBJ1-5; D unresolved. This CDR3 has 12 residues. The V gene lost 6 bases and the J gene lost 6 bases, with 9 bases spanning the gap. CDR1 is MDHEN, CDR2 SYDVKM, per germline. The CDR3 loop reads CASSPRSQPQHF. The CDR3 nucleotides read TGTGCCAGCAGCCCTCGGAGTCAGCCCCAGCATTTT.

The chain employs TRBV14 and TRBJ1-2, with D tentatively TRBD1 (5 bases). The CDR3 extends over 14 amino acids. From germline, CDR1 is SGHDN and CDR2 FVKESK. V was shortened by 0 bases and J by 5 bases, with 10 bases between the two germline ends. CDR3 region: CASSQDRGRYGYTF. In DNA, the CDR3 is TGTGCCAGCAGCCAAGATCGGGGGAGGTATGGCTACACCTTC.

This clone was seen more than once but under ten times. The CDR3 DNA sequence: TGTGCCAGCAGTCCCCGACATGGATGGAGCAATCAGCCCCAGCATTTT. Amino acids: CASSPRHGWSNQPQHF. The chain recombines TRBV28 with TRBJ1-5; no reliable D call. The CDR3 is made up of 16 amino acids. V lost 5 bases and J lost 1, with 15 bases in between. CDR1 MDHEN and CDR2 SYDVKM come from the germline V gene. Together with reference TRBV28 and TRBJ1-5, the CDR3 gives the full variable domain: DVKVTQSSRYLVKRTGEKVFLECVQDMDHENMFWYRQDPGLGLRLIYFSYDVKMKEKGDIPEGYSVSREKKERFSLILESASTNQTSMYLCASSPRHGWSNQPQHFGDGTRLSIL.

This clone was seen a handful of times. The rearrangement joins TRBV9 to TRBJ1-1; 8 bases agree with TRBD1. Trimming removed 4 bases from V and 5 bases from J; junction bases left unmatched: 10. From germline, CDR1 is SGDLS and CDR2 YYNGEE. This CDR3 has 15 amino acids. CDR3 region: CASSLAGGAGTEAFF. The CDR3 bases are TGTGCCAGCAGCCTCGCAGGGGGCGCGGGTACTGAAGCTTTCTTT.

This chain uses TRBV5-1 with TRBJ2-1; 9 bases match TRBD1. CDR3 length equals 14 residues. Unmatched junction bases numbered 8, after V lost 4 bases and J lost 9 bases. CDR1 and CDR2 (germline): SGHRS, YFSETQ. CDR3: CASSATGGSIEQFF. CDR3 nucleotide sequence: TGCGCCAGCAGCGCGACAGGGGGGAGTATTGAGCAGTTCTTC.

The CDR3 is CGITGQENYGYTF. The CDR3 DNA sequence: TGTGGGATCACGGGACAGGAGAACTATGGCTACACCTTC. The chain has TRBV30 and TRBJ1-2, with 8 bases fitting TRBD1. CDR1 and CDR2 (germline): GTSNPN, SVGIG (reference sequence). CDR3 size: 13 residues. The whole variable domain, filled in from reference TRBV30 and TRBJ1-2, reads SQTIHQWPATLVQPVGSPLSLECTVEGTSNPNLYWYRQAAGRGLQLLFYSVGIGQISSEVPQNLSASRPQDRQFILSSKKLLLSDSGFYLCGITGQENYGYTFGSGTRLTVV.

The chain joins TRBV10-3 to TRBJ2-5; D uncertain. The CDR3 consists of 13 residues. Germline assignment: CDR1 ENHRY and CDR2 SYGVKD. With 7 bases removed from V and 1 base from J, the gap between germline ends came to 10 bases. CDR3 nucleotides: TGTGCCATCACCGGAAGGGTCCAAGAGACCCAGTACTTC. Its protein is CAITGRVQETQYF.

The chain carries TRBV10-3 and TRBJ2-5; 11 bases line up with TRBD2. V lost 5 bases to trimming and J lost 5 bases; unmatched junction nucleotides: 4. The germline gives CDR1 ENHRY, CDR2 SYGVKD. This CDR3 is built from 14 residues. CDR3: CAISFSGGAETQYF. DNA of the CDR3: TGTGCCATCAGTTTTAGCGGGGGGGCTGAGACCCAGTACTTC.

This clone showed up just a few times. CDR3 protein: CASSIGTTSNQPQHF. CDR3 nucleotides: TGTGCCAGCAGTATCGGGACAACTAGCAATCAGCCCCAGCATTTT. The chain joins TRBV6-1 to TRBJ1-5; D may be TRBD1 (6 bases). The CDR3 is 15 amino acids. Germline V gene sequence: CDR1 MNHNS, CDR2 SASEGT. The V gene lost 5 bases and the J gene lost 0 bases, with 11 bases spanning the gap.

This clone showed up just once. This chain uses TRBV19 with TRBJ2-3, with TRBD2 matching over 7 bases. Trimming at V came to 5 bases and at J to 2 bases, leaving 1 base not matched to a gene. The CDR3 is 13 residues long. Germline values: CDR1 LNHDA, CDR2 SQIVND (reference sequence). In DNA form, the CDR3 reads TGTGCCAGTAGTCGGGGGGACACAGATACGCAGTATTTT. Protein product: CASSRGDTDTQYF. Using reference TRBV19 and TRBJ2-3 for the parts outside the CDR3, the full variable domain is DGGITQSPKYLFRKEGQNVTLSCEQNLNHDAMYWYRQDPGQGLRLIYYSQIVNDFQKGDIAEGYSVSREKKESFPLTVTSAQKNPTAFYLCASSRGDTDTQYFGPGTRLTVL.

This chain joins TRBV30 and TRBJ1-1; D unresolved. This CDR3 region has 15 residues. Between the trimmed V and J ends, which lost 3 bases and 2 bases, there was a span of 16 bases. Germline CDR1 reads GTSNPN; CDR2 reads SVGIG (reference sequence). As DNA, the CDR3 is TGTGCCTGGAGGGGCCGTAGAAAGACCAACACTGAAGCTTTCTTT. The encoded protein is CAWRGRRKTNTEAFF.

This clone ranks as large. Here the CDR3 reads CASSSTQGGMYEQYF. CDR3 DNA sequence: TGTGCCAGCAGCTCCACCCAGGGTGGGATGTACGAGCAGTACTTC. V and J are TRBV28 and TRBJ2-7; a possible D gene is TRBD1 (5 bases). From germline, CDR1 is MDHEN and CDR2 SYDVKM. V gave up 6 bases and J gave up 4 bases, with 19 bases separating them. The CDR3 length is 15 residues.

J is TRBJ2-7 and V is TRBV5-5; no clear D gene. The CDR3 runs to 16 residues. Germline V gene data show CDR1 as SGHKS and CDR2 as YYEKEE (reference sequence). Trimming left V 6 bases short and J 3 bases short, with 22 bases between. This chain's CDR3 is CASTMGGSRLGYEQYF. The CDR3 nucleotides are TGTGCCAGCACCATGGGTGGGTCGAGGTTGGGCTACGAGCAGTACTTC.

DNA for the CDR3: TGTGCCAGTAGCTTCGAGGGGGGAGATTCACCCCTCCACTTT. It translates to CASSFEGGDSPLHF. J is TRBJ1-6 and V is TRBV19; TRBD1 is a possible D gene (6 bases). Germline loops: CDR1 LNHDA, CDR2 SQIVND (reference sequence). Trimming removed 6 bases from V and 8 bases from J, with 14 bases in between. The CDR3 spans 14 residues.

The genes are TRBV5-6 and TRBJ2-3, with D perhaps matching TRBD2 (5 bases). V lost 2 bases, J lost 2 bases, and 12 bases lay in between. CDR3 length equals 15 residues. Per germline, CDR1 SGHDT and CDR2 YYEEEE. In nucleotides, the CDR3 is TGTGCCAGCAGCTTCGGAGGTGTTGCCACAGATACGCAGTATTTT. This translates into CASSFGGVATDTQYF.

This clone occurred once. The rearrangement links TRBV15 to TRBJ2-7; TRBD1 might be the D (6 bases). CDR3 length equals 14 residues. CDR1 is LNHNV, CDR2 YYDKDF, per germline (reference sequence). Trimming pared 0 bases from V and 3 bases from J, leaving 9 bases between. The CDR3 DNA reads TGTGCCACCAGCAGAGATCGCAGGGGCTACGAGCAGTACTTC. Translated: CATSRDRRGYEQYF.

The chain carries TRBV7-8 and TRBJ1-2; no reliable D call. Trimming shortened V by 1 base and J by 4 bases, and 7 bases separated the two germline ends. The CDR3 is made up of 13 amino acids. The germline gives CDR1 SGHVS, CDR2 FQNEAQ. The CDR3 bases are TGTGCCAGCAGCTTAGGCCATGGCTATGGCTACACCTTC. This sequence encodes CASSLGHGYGYTF.

The chain uses TRBV29-1 and TRBJ1-2; 9 bases map to TRBD1. V gave up 5 bases and J gave up 8 bases; unmatched junction bases: 6. The CDR3 covers 12 residues. CDR1 is SQVTM, CDR2 ANQGSEA, per germline. The CDR3: CSVWTGDGGYTF. The CDR3 DNA sequence: TGCAGCGTTTGGACAGGGGACGGCGGCTACACCTTC.

The chain links TRBV7-9 to TRBJ1-1; 12 bases line up with TRBD1. This CDR3 is built from 16 residues. Germline V gene lookup returns CDR1 SEHNR and CDR2 FQNEAQ (reference sequence). Unmatched junction bases numbered 9, after V lost 5 bases and J lost 5 bases. The CDR3 loop reads CASSPGQGAMGTEAFF. The CDR3 nucleotides read TGTGCCAGCAGCCCGGGACAGGGGGCGATGGGAACTGAAGCTTTCTTT.

The V gene is TRBV5-4, the J gene TRBJ2-5; D uncertain. Germline lookup yields CDR1 SGHNT and CDR2 YYREEE (reference sequence). Trimming stripped 4 bases from V and 3 bases from J, with 7 bases between. CDR3 length: 12 residues. The CDR3 DNA follows: TGTGCCAGCAGCCTCCCGAAAGAGACCCAGTACTTC. It yields the protein CASSLPKETQYF.

This sequence joins TRBV2 and TRBJ2-5; maybe TRBD2 (6 bases). This CDR3 has 12 residues. Trimming pared 8 bases from V and 0 bases from J, leaving 7 bases between. Germline loops: CDR1 SNHLY, CDR2 FYNNEI. The CDR3 bases are TGTGCCAGCGGGAGGTACCAAGAGACCCAGTACTTC. It yields the protein CASGRYQETQYF.

The chain uses TRBV2 and TRBJ2-7, with 11 nucleotides matching TRBD2. Unmatched junction bases numbered 9, after V lost 7 bases and J lost 7 bases. The length of the CDR3 is 14 residues. The V gene's germline CDR1 is SNHLY and CDR2 FYNNEI. In DNA form, the CDR3 reads TGTGCCAGCATGACGGGACTAGCGGCTTGGGAGCAGTACTTC. It is translated as CASMTGLAAWEQYF.